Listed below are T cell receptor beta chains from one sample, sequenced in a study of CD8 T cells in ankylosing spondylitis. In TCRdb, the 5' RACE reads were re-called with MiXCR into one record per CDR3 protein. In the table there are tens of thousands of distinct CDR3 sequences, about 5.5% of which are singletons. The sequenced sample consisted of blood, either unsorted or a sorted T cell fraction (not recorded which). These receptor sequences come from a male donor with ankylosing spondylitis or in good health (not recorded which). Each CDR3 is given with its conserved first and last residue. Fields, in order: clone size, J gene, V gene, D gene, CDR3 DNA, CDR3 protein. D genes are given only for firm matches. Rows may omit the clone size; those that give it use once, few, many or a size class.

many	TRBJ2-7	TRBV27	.	TGTGCCAGCAGTTTTTCAGCGGGCGGGCCTGGGTACGAGCAGTACTTC	CASSFSAGGPGYEQYF
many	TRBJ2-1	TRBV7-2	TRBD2	TGTGCCAGCAGCCTGGGACTAGCGGCCAATGAGCAGTTCTTC	CASSLGLAANEQFF
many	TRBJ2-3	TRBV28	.	TGTGCCAGCCTTGGGACGGAGGAAGATACGCAGTATTTT	CASLGTEEDTQYF
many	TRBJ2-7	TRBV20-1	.	TGCAGTGCTCTGTTAACCTACGAGCAGTACTTC	CSALLTYEQYF
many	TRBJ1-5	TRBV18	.	TGTGCCAGCTCACTACCGGGGCACGCGCCCCAGCATTTT	CASSLPGHAPQHF
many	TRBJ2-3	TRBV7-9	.	TGTGCCAGCAGCATCCGACATACTAGCACAGATACGCAGTATTTT	CASSIRHTSTDTQYF
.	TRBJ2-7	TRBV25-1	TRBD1	TGTGCCAGCAGTGAATCGGGGACAGGGGACTACGAGCAGTACTTC	CASSESGTGDYEQYF
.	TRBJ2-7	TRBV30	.	TGTGCCTTATTCATTCCCCTCGGCGCCAACGAGCAGTACTTC	CALFIPLGANEQYF
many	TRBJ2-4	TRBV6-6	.	TGTGCCAGCAAAACAGGGAAAAACATTCAGTACTTC	CASKTGKNIQYF
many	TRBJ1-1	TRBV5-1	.	TGCGCCAGCAGCTTGTACGGATCACACACTGAAGCTTTCTTT	CASSLYGSHTEAFF
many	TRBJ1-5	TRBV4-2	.	TGTGCCAGCAGCCTCACTTCACCGAGGGTTTGGACAGCGGAAAAAATCAATCAGCCCCAGCATTTT	CASSLTSPRVWTAEKINQPQHF
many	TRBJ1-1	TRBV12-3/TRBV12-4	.	TGTGCCAGCAGTCCCCGCCCCCCACAGATGAACACTGAAGCTTTCTTT	CASSPRPPQMNTEAFF
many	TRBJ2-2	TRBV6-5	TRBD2	TGTGCCAGCAGTTGCCATCCCGGGAGGGTGACGAGCACCGGGGAGCTGTTTTTT	CASSCHPGRVTSTGELFF
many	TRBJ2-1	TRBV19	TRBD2	TGTGCCAGTAGTATGGGGACCAGCGGGAACAATGAGCAGTTCTTC	CASSMGTSGNNEQFF
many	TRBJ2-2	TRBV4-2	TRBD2	TGTGCCAGCAGCCAGAGCGCGAGCGGGAGTAACACCGGGGAGCTGTTTTTT	CASSQSASGSNTGELFF
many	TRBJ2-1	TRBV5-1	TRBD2	TGCGCCAGCAGCTTCCCCGGACTAGCGGGAGTTGCCAATGAGCAGTTCTTC	CASSFPGLAGVANEQFF
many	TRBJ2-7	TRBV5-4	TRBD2	TGTGCCAGCAGTTATCCCGGGACTAGCGACTACGAGCAGTACTTC	CASSYPGTSDYEQYF
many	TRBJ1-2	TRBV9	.	TGTGCCAGCAGCGCGCCCCGGAAGGGATATGGCTACACCTTC	CASSAPRKGYGYTF
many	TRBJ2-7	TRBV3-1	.	TGTGCCAGCAGCTCAGATTTCTCCACAGGGCAGGTCTACGAGCAGTACTTC	CASSSDFSTGQVYEQYF
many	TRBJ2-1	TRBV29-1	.	TGCAGCGTTACGGGACCTGTTTCCTACAATGAGCAGTTCTTC	CSVTGPVSYNEQFF
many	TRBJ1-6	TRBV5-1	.	TGCGCCAGCAGCTTGGCAGGGATCGGTAATTCACCCCTCCACTTT	CASSLAGIGNSPLHF
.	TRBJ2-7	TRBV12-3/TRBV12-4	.	TGTGCCAGCAGTGCGGGGCTGGCGGTGGAGCAGTACTTC	CASSAGLAVEQYF
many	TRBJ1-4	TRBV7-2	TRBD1	TGTGCCAGCAGCTTAGTCGGGGGGACAGGGAGTGAAAAACTGTTTTTT	CASSLVGGTGSEKLFF
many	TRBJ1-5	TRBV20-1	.	TGCAGTGCGGTGGCGTACTCTTCGGGCAATCAGCCCCAGCATTTT	CSAVAYSSGNQPQHF